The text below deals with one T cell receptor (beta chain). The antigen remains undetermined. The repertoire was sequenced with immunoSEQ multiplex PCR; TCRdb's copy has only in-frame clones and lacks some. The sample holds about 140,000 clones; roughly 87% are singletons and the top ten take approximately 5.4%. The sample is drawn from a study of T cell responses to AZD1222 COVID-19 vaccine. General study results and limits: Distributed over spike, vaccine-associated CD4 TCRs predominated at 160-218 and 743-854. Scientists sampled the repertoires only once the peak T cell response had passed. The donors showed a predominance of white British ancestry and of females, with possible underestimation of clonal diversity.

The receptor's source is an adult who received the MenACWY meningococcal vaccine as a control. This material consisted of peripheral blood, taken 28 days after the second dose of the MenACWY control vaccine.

CDR3 protein: CASSSRLAGQYNEQFF. The CDR3 DNA is TGTGCCAGCAGTTCGAGACTAGCGGGTCAGTACAATGAGCAGTTCTTC. The V call is TRBV6-2 or TRBV6-3, the J call TRBJ2-1; the match to TRBD2 covers 10 bases. Germline CDR1 is MNHEY and CDR2 is SVGEGT. Germline trimming cut 4 bases from V and 4 bases from J; bases unmatched to any gene: 7. The CDR3 has 16 residues.